This T cell receptor beta chain was found in a study of cytomegalovirus exposure and HLA in healthy donors. Regarding the study as a whole: Later findings reportedly placed an Asian-associated ancestry cluster below the approximately 670-donor mean for N-insertions. The authors assumed roughly uniform sequencing depth across donors for presence/absence analyses.

Primers for the PCR totalled 60 Vbeta and 13 Jbeta. The method was immunoSEQ multiplex PCR; TCRdb's version includes in-frame clones alone and lacks a portion of them. Among fewer than 250,000 clones, about three quarters were seen once, and the ten largest hold approximately 1.8%. The CDR3 runs to 13 residues. Germline lookup yields CDR1 MNHEY and CDR2 SVGAGI. With 6 bases clipped from V and 8 bases from J, the junction kept 9 bases outside the gene matches. On this clone: What it recognizes is unknown.

Sequencing input: PBMCs. V gene TRBV6-5 combines with J gene TRBJ1-2; TRBD1 matches 7 bases. The clonotype comes from a male donor in good health and CMV-seronegative. CDR3 sequence reads: CASSSTGASGYTF. CDR3 nucleotides: TGTGCCAGCAGCTCCACAGGGGCCAGCGGCTACACCTTC.